These 26 T cell receptor beta chains were all obtained from the same sample, sequenced in a study of identifying expanded T cells in peripheral blood. Assay: immunoSEQ multiplex PCR; the TCRdb copy retains only in-frame clones and omits some. This sample has around 70,000 clones; roughly 90% occur once, and the top ten carry roughly 3%. Sequencing was carried out using blood. The receptors were sampled from a person between 18 and 69 years old in good health.

The chain links TRBV9 to TRBJ1-1; no clear D. V lost 3 bases and J 4 bases, leaving 13 bases between the germline ends. The CDR3 spans 14 residues. The germline gives CDR1 SGDLS, CDR2 YYNGEE. CDR3 sequence reads: CASSADNSRTEAFF. In DNA form, the CDR3 reads TGTGCCAGCAGCGCTGACAATTCACGCACTGAAGCTTTCTTT.

The chain uses TRBV7-2 and TRBJ1-2; D gene unclear. Germline CDR1 is SGHTA and CDR2 is FQGNSA. V gave up 1 base and J gave up 3 bases, with 9 bases separating them. The CDR3 contains 14 residues. CDR3 in amino acids: CASSLVAEYYGYTF. The CDR3 DNA follows: TGTGCCAGCAGCTTAGTTGCAGAGTACTATGGCTACACCTTC.

This chain connects TRBV9 to TRBJ2-7; TRBD1 or TRBD2 may be the D gene (5 bases each). CDR3 size: 13 residues. Trimming removed 0 bases at V and 4 bases at J, with 8 bases between. The germline V gene encodes CDR1 SGDLS and CDR2 YYNGEE. The CDR3 reads CASSVEEGYEQYF. Written as DNA, the CDR3 is TGTGCCAGCAGCGTAGAAGAGGGGTACGAGCAGTACTTC.

J is TRBJ2-3 and V is TRBV4-1; TRBD2 matches at 12 bases. CDR3 length: 18 residues. Trimming at V came to 4 bases and at J to 0 bases, leaving 8 bases not matched to a gene. The germline V gene has CDR1 MGHRA and CDR2 YSYEKL. CDR3 residues: CASSPLTSGGLSTDTQYF. Here the CDR3 DNA reads TGCGCCAGCAGCCCACTGACTAGCGGGGGCCTTAGCACAGATACGCAGTATTTT.

The chain couples TRBV7-2 to TRBJ2-7; D possibly corresponds to TRBD1 (6 bases). CDR1 and CDR2 from the germline V gene are SGHTA and FQGNSA. V lost 3 bases, J lost 4 bases, and 16 bases lay in between. The CDR3 totals 15 residues. The CDR3 here is CASSLSRGVEYEQYF. The DNA of the CDR3 is TGTGCCAGCAGCTTGTCCAGGGGCGTTGAGTACGAGCAGTACTTC.

The chain has TRBV9 and TRBJ2-1; 10 bases agree with TRBD2. Germline-derived CDR1 and CDR2 are SGDLS and YYNGEE. V lost 2 bases to trimming and J lost 4 bases; unmatched junction nucleotides: 6. The CDR3 covers 16 residues. The CDR3 loop reads CASSVLAGAEYNEQFF. The CDR3 bases are TGTGCCAGCAGCGTTCTAGCGGGGGCGGAATACAATGAGCAGTTCTTC.

This clone was found once. V usage is TRBV19 and J usage is TRBJ2-3, with 8 nucleotides matching TRBD1. Germline CDR1 and CDR2: LNHDA and SQIVND (reference sequence). The CDR3 spans 13 residues. J was trimmed by 3 bases and V by 10 bases; bases with no gene match: 6. In DNA, the CDR3 is TGTGCCACCTCCTGGACAGGGACAGATACGCAGTATTTT. This translates into CATSWTGTDTQYF.

The chain employs TRBV10-3 and TRBJ1-1, with a weak D call TRBD1 (5 bases). Trimming took 7 bases from V and 3 from J, leaving 21 bases between them. Germline V gives CDR1 ENHRY, CDR2 SYGVKD. CDR3 length: 16 residues. This CDR3 is CAIKTSEWGGDTEAFF. The CDR3 region has the DNA TGTGCCATCAAGACTTCGGAGTGGGGGGGGGACACTGAAGCTTTCTTT.

The chain joins TRBV4-2 to TRBJ2-7, with a tentative D call TRBD2 (6 bases). Trimming left V 0 bases short and J 2 bases short, with 14 bases between. Germline loops: CDR1 LGHNA, CDR2 YNFKEQ. This CDR3 is 16 amino acids long. The CDR3 reads CASSQEGTSGPYEQYF. The CDR3 coding sequence is TGTGCCAGCAGCCAAGAAGGGACTTCAGGCCCCTACGAGCAGTACTTC.

The chain couples TRBV30 to TRBJ1-6, with TRBD1 as a possible D gene (5 bases). This CDR3 region has 15 residues. CDR1 and CDR2 from the germline V gene are GTSNPN and SVGIG (reference sequence). Trimming left V 3 bases short and J 5 bases short, with 14 bases between. CDR3 region: CAWRGEAEDNSPLHF. CDR3 nucleotides: TGTGCCTGGAGGGGGGAGGCTGAGGATAATTCACCCCTCCACTTT.

This clone has just one count. The V call is TRBV7-3, the J call TRBJ2-1; 14 nucleotides align to TRBD2. The CDR3 spans 16 residues. The V gene's germline CDR1 is SGHTA and CDR2 FQGTGA. J gave up 10 bases and V 5 bases, and 10 bases lay outside the gene matches. This CDR3 reads CASSPRLAGGPREQFF. CDR3 DNA sequence: TGTGCCAGCAGCCCCAGACTAGCGGGAGGGCCCCGCGAGCAGTTCTTC.

CDR3 amino acids: CASSMGSHYEQYF. The CDR3 DNA is TGTGCCAGTAGTATGGGGAGCCACTACGAGCAGTACTTC. The chain combines TRBV19 with TRBJ2-7, with D possibly being TRBD2 (5 bases). Germline V gene sequence: CDR1 LNHDA, CDR2 SQIVND (reference sequence). V was trimmed by 3 bases and J by 3 bases, leaving 9 bases between them. CDR3 length: 13 amino acids.

This clone occurred once. This sequence joins TRBV29-1 and TRBJ1-1; D is unresolved. Trimming cost V 6 bases and J 1 base, with 15 bases left between them. Germline V gene sequence: CDR1 SQVTM, CDR2 ANQGSEA. The CDR3 has 14 amino acids. CDR3 in amino acids: CSVWQPPSNTEAFF. CDR3 DNA: TGCAGCGTATGGCAGCCCCCTTCGAACACTGAAGCTTTCTTT.

The chain is built from TRBV6-1 and TRBJ1-2, with D possibly being TRBD1 (5 bases). Looked up from germline, CDR1 is MNHNS and CDR2 is SASEGT. The ends were cut back, 9 bases at V and 6 bases at J, with 14 bases in the middle. The CDR3 contains 12 residues. The DNA for the CDR3 is TGTGCCAGGGGGGAGTTACCCCATGGCTACACCTTC. Protein sequence: CARGELPHGYTF.

This clone was seen more than once but under ten times. The J gene is TRBJ1-6, the V gene TRBV2; D possibly corresponds to TRBD1 (6 bases). Germline V gene sequence: CDR1 SNHLY, CDR2 FYNNEI. The V end lost 4 bases, the J end lost 7 bases, and 11 bases lay between the germline ends. This CDR3 comprises 14 residues. The CDR3 DNA reads as TGTGCCAGCAGTGGGCAGGGGCTAAATTCACCCCTCCACTTT. The encoded protein is CASSGQGLNSPLHF.

The table lists this clone with a count of one. The chain has TRBV5-4 and TRBJ2-2; 8 nucleotides align to TRBD2. CDR1 SGHNT and CDR2 YYREEE come from the germline V gene (reference sequence). The CDR3 totals 17 residues. V gave up 2 bases and J gave up 4 bases; unmatched junction bases: 10. The CDR3 nucleotides are TGTGCCAGCAGCTTTGGGTTACTAGCGGATGTCACCGGGGAGCTGTTTTTT. Protein product: CASSFGLLADVTGELFF.

This chain joins TRBV7-2 and TRBJ2-7; 8 bases are shared with TRBD2. V was pared by 5 bases and J by 3 bases, with 6 bases of the junction left unmatched. The germline gives CDR1 SGHTA, CDR2 FQGNSA. This CDR3 comprises 14 residues. The CDR3 DNA reads as TGTGCCAGCAGCCGTAGTCGGGGGGGCTACGAGCAGTACTTC. Protein product: CASSRSRGGYEQYF.

V is TRBV6-1 and J is TRBJ2-1; 10 bases align to TRBD2. Germline loops: CDR1 MNHNS, CDR2 SASEGT. After removal of 7 bases from V and 3 bases from J, the junction contained 6 bases not matched to a gene. The CDR3 contains 15 residues. CDR3 in amino acids: CASTTLAGDYNEQFF. In DNA form, the CDR3 reads TGTGCCAGCACAACTCTAGCGGGGGACTACAATGAGCAGTTCTTC.

The rearrangement uses TRBV10-3 and TRBJ2-3; 9 bases are a match to TRBD1. Trimming cost V 10 bases and J 2 bases; bases outside gene matches: 4. This CDR3 contains 13 residues. Germline V CDR1 and CDR2: ENHRY, SYGVKD. The CDR3 nucleotides read TGTGCCAACCGGGACAGGGACACAGATACGCAGTATTTT. Protein: CANRDRDTDTQYF.

In its sample, this clone was seen a few times. As DNA, the CDR3 is TGTGCCAGCAGTTCCCCTCATGGCTACACCTTC. This codes for CASSSPHGYTF. This chain connects TRBV11-2 to TRBJ1-2, with unresolved D. Trimming cost V 6 bases and J 6 bases, with 8 bases left between them. The CDR3 runs 11 residues. Germline assignment: CDR1 SGHAT and CDR2 FQNNGV.

The V call is TRBV11-2, the J call TRBJ1-3, with 9 bases that match TRBD1. V shed 5 bases, J shed 4 bases, and the junction held 12 bases outside the gene matches. The CDR3 is made up of 17 amino acids. Germline V gene lookup returns CDR1 SGHAT and CDR2 FQNNGV. The CDR3 protein is CASSIESGTGTGNTIYF. The CDR3 DNA is TGTGCCAGCAGCATTGAGTCCGGGACAGGGACCGGAAACACCATATATTTT.

A single count supports this clone. The chain links TRBV6-5 to TRBJ2-2; D not resolved. The V end was cut by 0 bases, the J end by 1 base, with 6 bases between. There are 15 residues in the CDR3. Germline V gene data show CDR1 as MNHEY and CDR2 as SVGAGI. CDR3 nucleotides: TGTGCCAGCAGTTACTCGAAAATGAACACCGGGGAGCTGTTTTTT. Its protein is CASSYSKMNTGELFF.

J is TRBJ2-5 and V is TRBV5-4, with a tentative D call TRBD1 (5 bases). Trimming pared 2 bases from V and 4 bases from J, leaving 12 bases between. The CDR3 length is 14 residues. Germline V gene data show CDR1 as SGHNT and CDR2 as YYREEE (reference sequence). The CDR3 DNA is TGTGCCAGCAGCTTAGGGGTTTCACTAGAGACCCAGTACTTC. As protein: CASSLGVSLETQYF.

J is TRBJ2-7 and V is TRBV27; D might be TRBD2 (6 bases). Between the trimmed V and J ends, which lost 0 bases and 0 bases, there was a span of 9 bases. The CDR3 has 15 residues. The V gene's germline CDR1 is MNHEY and CDR2 SMNVEV (reference sequence). CDR3 residues: CASSLSSGPSYEQYF. For the CDR3, the DNA is TGTGCCAGCAGTTTATCTAGCGGCCCCTCCTACGAGCAGTACTTC.

In its sample, this clone was seen a few times. The gene calls are TRBV2 and TRBJ2-3; D unclear. Per the germline V gene, CDR1 is SNHLY and CDR2 is FYNNEI. The ends were cut back, 2 bases at V and 6 bases at J, with 9 bases in the middle. The CDR3 loop spans 13 amino acids. The CDR3 nucleotides are TGTGCCAGCAGTGAAAGGCTCTCGGATACGCAGTATTTT. Its protein product is CASSERLSDTQYF.

The chain employs TRBV5-1 and TRBJ2-1, with D possibly matching TRBD2 (6 bases). Germline V gene data show CDR1 as SGHRS and CDR2 as YFSETQ. This CDR3 is built from 12 residues. V lost 1 base, J lost 10 bases, and 9 bases lay in between. The CDR3, as DNA: TGCGCCAGCAGCTTGTTAGCGGACGAGCAGTTCTTC. Protein product: CASSLLADEQFF.